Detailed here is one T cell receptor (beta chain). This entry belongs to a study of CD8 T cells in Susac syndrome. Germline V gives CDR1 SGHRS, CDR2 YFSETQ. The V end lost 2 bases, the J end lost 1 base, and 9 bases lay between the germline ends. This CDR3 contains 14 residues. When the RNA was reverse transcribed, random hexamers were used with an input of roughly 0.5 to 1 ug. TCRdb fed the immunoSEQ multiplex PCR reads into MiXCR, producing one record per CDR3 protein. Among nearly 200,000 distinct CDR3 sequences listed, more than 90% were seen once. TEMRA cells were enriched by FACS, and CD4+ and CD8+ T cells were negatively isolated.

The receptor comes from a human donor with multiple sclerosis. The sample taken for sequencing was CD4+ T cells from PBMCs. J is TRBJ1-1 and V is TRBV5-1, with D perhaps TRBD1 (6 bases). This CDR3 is CASSLVGQNTEAFF. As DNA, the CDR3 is TGCGCCAGCAGCTTAGTGGGACAGAACACTGAAGCTTTCTTT.